There are many counts of the clone carrying this T cell receptor (beta chain). Its antigen is still unknown. As for time point: newly diagnosed GD, antithyroid drugs for less than 3 months. PBMC-derived RNA was used for the TCR library. The sample originates from a study of regulatory T cells in long-lasting Graves disease. Overall study results and limits: The study examined only peripheral blood, not thyroid tissue.

Looked up from germline, CDR1 is SNHLY and CDR2 is FYNNEI. The CDR3 extends over 15 amino acids. With 5 bases clipped from V and 7 bases from J, the junction kept 7 bases outside the gene matches. Investigators prepared the TCR beta libraries by applying iRepertoire HTBI primers and Arm-PCR of CDR3 regions. The authors' processing: The study identified roughly 59 TRBV and 13 to 15 TRBJ segments across samples. TCRdb reprocessed the multiplex PCR reads via MiXCR and lists one record per CDR3 protein. The V and J calls come from TCRdb's annotation, not from the publication. Seen here are 530,000 or so distinct CDR3 sequences, approximately 15% observed once, and the top ten hold roughly 9.7%. The same specimen was also included in a second study, on T cells in Graves' hyperthyroidism and ophthalmopathy. Turning to that study: Patients were excluded for uncontrolled infection, other autoimmune disease, pregnancy or lactation. Using 13 V-J features, a model discriminated ophthalmopathy from stable hyperthyroidism.

The specimen was peripheral blood mononuclear cells (PBMCs), collected at new diagnosis, from a patient treated with antithyroid drugs. This sequence originates from a man aged 30 to 39 with Graves disease. The chain has TRBV2 and TRBJ2-2; 10 nucleotides line up with TRBD2. The DNA for the CDR3 is TGTGCCAGCAGTTGGCTAGCGGGAGATGTCGGGGAGCTGTTTTTT. This translates into CASSWLAGDVGELFF.